Listed here are 5 T cell receptor beta chains from one sample, sequenced in a study of OX40 agonist ivuxolimab in advanced cancers. The assay was immunoSEQ multiplex PCR, and TCRdb's table has in-frame clones only and misses some. The data hold around 80,000 clones, with approximately 91% observed a single time. The material was CD4+ or CD8+ T cells sorted from blood, obtained in a trial of the OX40 agonist ivuxolimab. The receptor source for this set is an adult with an advanced solid tumor such as melanoma, head and neck, liver or kidney cancer.

CDR3 region: CASSLTQNTEAFF. The DNA for the CDR3 is TGCGCCAGCAGCCTTACACAGAACACTGAAGCTTTCTTT. The chain is built from TRBV4-3 and TRBJ1-1; D is unresolved. Looked up from germline, CDR1 is LGHNA and CDR2 is YSLEER. Deletions cut 4 bases from V and 1 base from J, with 7 bases between. This CDR3 contains 13 residues.

The chain couples TRBV6-1 to TRBJ2-2, with D uncertain. CDR3 length equals 15 residues. V shed 6 bases and J shed 2 bases, with 13 bases lying between them. Germline V lookup: CDR1 MNHNS, CDR2 SASEGT. CDR3 in DNA: TGTGCCAGCAGGGGTACCGGGCGAAACACCGGGGAGCTGTTTTTT. Residues: CASRGTGRNTGELFF.

Concerning this clone: Sequence at one end of the junction differs from germline and may be a read error. The chain is built from TRBV7-2 and TRBJ2-3; D uncertain. This CDR3 has 15 residues. Germline CDR1 SGHTA, CDR2 FQGNSA. For the CDR3, the DNA is TGTGCCAGCAGCTTAATAGTTAGCCACACACATACGCAGTATTTT. Translation gives CASSLIVSHTHTQYF.

Only one count was recorded for this clone. V usage is TRBV7-3 and J usage is TRBJ2-3; D perhaps matches TRBD1 (5 bases). The germline V gene encodes CDR1 SGHTA and CDR2 FQGTGA. Trimming cost V 0 bases and J 5 bases, with 9 bases left between them. The CDR3 is 14 residues long. The CDR3 nucleotides are TGTGCCAGCAGCTTAACCAGGGTGAAAGATACGCAGTATTTT. Translation: CASSLTRVKDTQYF.

The rearrangement joins TRBV7-2 to TRBJ2-7; 9 bases are shared with TRBD2. Trimming took 1 base from V and 2 from J; bases not matched to a gene: 0. Germline CDR1 SGHTA, CDR2 FQGNSA. This CDR3 has 14 amino acids. The CDR3 DNA reads TGTGCCAGCAGCTTAGGCGGGGGGGCCTACGAGCAGTACTTC. Translation: CASSLGGGAYEQYF.